A selection of T cell receptor beta chains follows, all from one sample in a study of T cell responses to AZD1222 COVID-19 vaccine. Profiling relied on immunoSEQ multiplex PCR, and the TCRdb table lists in-frame clones only, not all of them. The sample lists around 100,000 clones, approximately 90% occurring once. Sequenced material: peripheral blood, taken on day 0 of AZD1222 vaccination. These receptors came from an adult in good health. CDR3s include the opening cysteine and the closing phenylalanine or tryptophan. The order of the fields is D gene, J gene, clone size, V gene, CDR3 protein. The D gene is left open where the match is weak. Expanded clones are given a class, and other clones once, few, many or no size at all.

d_gene: .; j_gene: TRBJ2-7; abundance: .; v_gene: TRBV16; CDR3aa: CASSPDRISYEQYF
d_gene: .; j_gene: TRBJ1-5; abundance: .; v_gene: TRBV6-5; CDR3aa: CASAKGGRLDQPQHF
d_gene: .; j_gene: TRBJ2-7; abundance: .; v_gene: TRBV5-1; CDR3aa: CASTTGTGLHEQYF
d_gene: .; j_gene: TRBJ1-1; abundance: .; v_gene: TRBV12-3/TRBV12-4; CDR3aa: CASSLDRAGMAFF
d_gene: .; j_gene: TRBJ1-1; abundance: .; v_gene: TRBV28; CDR3aa: CASTDFPAGAFF
d_gene: .; j_gene: TRBJ1-2; abundance: .; v_gene: TRBV19; CDR3aa: CASSIKRRLNYGYTF
d_gene: TRBD1; j_gene: TRBJ1-2; abundance: .; v_gene: TRBV3-1/TRBV3-2; CDR3aa: CASSQSTGLNHGYTF
d_gene: TRBD1; j_gene: TRBJ1-5; abundance: once; v_gene: TRBV5-1; CDR3aa: CASSPGQPNQPQHF
d_gene: TRBD2; j_gene: TRBJ2-1; abundance: .; v_gene: TRBV27; CDR3aa: CASSSGLALGEQFF
d_gene: .; j_gene: TRBJ1-2; abundance: .; v_gene: TRBV24-1; CDR3aa: CATSYILEGGYGYTF
d_gene: TRBD1; j_gene: TRBJ2-7; abundance: .; v_gene: TRBV7-6; CDR3aa: CASSSGFKQGADYEQYF
d_gene: TRBD2; j_gene: TRBJ2-1; abundance: .; v_gene: TRBV9; CDR3aa: CASSVATTSGGNRYNEQFF
d_gene: .; j_gene: TRBJ2-1; abundance: once; v_gene: TRBV21-1; CDR3aa: CASSVQEETVSSYNEQFF
d_gene: .; j_gene: TRBJ1-5; abundance: .; v_gene: TRBV19; CDR3aa: CASTPTGRVDQPQHF
d_gene: .; j_gene: TRBJ2-3; abundance: .; v_gene: TRBV2; CDR3aa: CASTQGGNTDTQYF
d_gene: TRBD1; j_gene: TRBJ1-5; abundance: .; v_gene: TRBV7-8; CDR3aa: CASSLAGTDLYSNQPQHF
d_gene: TRBD1; j_gene: TRBJ1-3; abundance: .; v_gene: TRBV6-5; CDR3aa: CASSRTGAAGNTIYF
d_gene: .; j_gene: TRBJ1-5; abundance: .; v_gene: TRBV27; CDR3aa: CASSSADGLDQPQHF
d_gene: TRBD2; j_gene: TRBJ2-7; abundance: .; v_gene: TRBV3-1/TRBV3-2; CDR3aa: CASSQPSGGLSSYEQYF
d_gene: TRBD1; j_gene: TRBJ1-2; abundance: .; v_gene: TRBV28; CDR3aa: CASSQPQGNYGYTF
d_gene: .; j_gene: TRBJ1-4; abundance: .; v_gene: TRBV28; CDR3aa: CASSLPRTREKLFF
d_gene: .; j_gene: TRBJ1-5; abundance: .; v_gene: TRBV28; CDR3aa: CASGETGRNQPQHF
d_gene: .; j_gene: TRBJ1-4; abundance: .; v_gene: TRBV4-1; CDR3aa: CASSQVSGTTNEKLFF
d_gene: .; j_gene: TRBJ2-2; abundance: .; v_gene: TRBV5-1; CDR3aa: CASSFSGVAGELFF
d_gene: .; j_gene: TRBJ1-2; abundance: .; v_gene: TRBV6-5; CDR3aa: CASSSQGIDGYTF
d_gene: TRBD1; j_gene: TRBJ2-3; abundance: .; v_gene: TRBV2; CDR3aa: CASSEQGATFPDTQYF
d_gene: .; j_gene: TRBJ1-6; abundance: .; v_gene: TRBV4-1; CDR3aa: CASSQVWSGSPLHF
d_gene: .; j_gene: TRBJ1-2; abundance: .; v_gene: TRBV30; CDR3aa: CAWKSGVDYGYTF
d_gene: .; j_gene: TRBJ1-4; abundance: .; v_gene: TRBV7-2; CDR3aa: CASSRSGNEKLFF
d_gene: TRBD1; j_gene: TRBJ1-6; abundance: .; v_gene: TRBV6-5; CDR3aa: CASTTGTGDSPLHF